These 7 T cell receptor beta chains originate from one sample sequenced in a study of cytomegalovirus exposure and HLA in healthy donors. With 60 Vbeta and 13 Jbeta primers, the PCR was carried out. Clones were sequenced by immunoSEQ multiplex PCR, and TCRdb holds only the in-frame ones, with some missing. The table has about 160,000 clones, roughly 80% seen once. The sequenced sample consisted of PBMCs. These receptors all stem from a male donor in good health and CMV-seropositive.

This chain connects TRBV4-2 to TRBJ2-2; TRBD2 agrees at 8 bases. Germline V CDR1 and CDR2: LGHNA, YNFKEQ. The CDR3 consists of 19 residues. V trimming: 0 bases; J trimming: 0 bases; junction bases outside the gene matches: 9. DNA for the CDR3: TGTGCCAGCAGCCAAGATTTCTTGCGGGAGGCCGCGAACACCGGGGAGCTGTTTTTT. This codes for CASSQDFLREAANTGELFF.

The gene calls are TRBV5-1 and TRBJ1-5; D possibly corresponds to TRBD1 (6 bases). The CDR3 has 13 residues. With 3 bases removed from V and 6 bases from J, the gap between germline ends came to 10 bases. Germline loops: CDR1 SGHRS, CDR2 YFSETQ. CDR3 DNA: TGCGCCAGCAGCTACAGGGAAGGTCAGCCCCAGCATTTT. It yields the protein CASSYREGQPQHF.

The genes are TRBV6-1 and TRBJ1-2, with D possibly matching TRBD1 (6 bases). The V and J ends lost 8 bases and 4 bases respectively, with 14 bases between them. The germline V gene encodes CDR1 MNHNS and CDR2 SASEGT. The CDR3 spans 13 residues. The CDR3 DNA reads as TGTGCCAGCGTAATAGGGGGAGCCTATGGCTACACCTTC. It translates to CASVIGGAYGYTF.

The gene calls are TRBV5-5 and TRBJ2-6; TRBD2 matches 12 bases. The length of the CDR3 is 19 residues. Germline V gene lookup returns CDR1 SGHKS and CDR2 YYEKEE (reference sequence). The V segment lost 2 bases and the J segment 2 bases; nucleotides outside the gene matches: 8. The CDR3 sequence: CASSFHGLAGTTGANVLTF. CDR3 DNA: TGTGCCAGCAGCTTTCACGGACTAGCGGGAACCACTGGGGCCAACGTCCTGACTTTC.

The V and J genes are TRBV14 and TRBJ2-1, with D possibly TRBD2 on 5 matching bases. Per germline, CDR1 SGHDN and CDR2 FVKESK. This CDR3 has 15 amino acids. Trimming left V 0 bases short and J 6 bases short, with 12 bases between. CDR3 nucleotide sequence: TGTGCCAGCAGCCAAGAAGTGCTAGCTTCCAATGAGCAGTTCTTC. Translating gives CASSQEVLASNEQFF.

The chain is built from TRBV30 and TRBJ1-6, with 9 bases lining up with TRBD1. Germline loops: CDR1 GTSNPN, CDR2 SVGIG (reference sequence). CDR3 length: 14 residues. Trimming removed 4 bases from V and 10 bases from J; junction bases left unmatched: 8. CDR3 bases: TGTGCCTGGATCCCCGGGACAGGGTACTCACCCCTCCACTTT. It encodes CAWIPGTGYSPLHF.

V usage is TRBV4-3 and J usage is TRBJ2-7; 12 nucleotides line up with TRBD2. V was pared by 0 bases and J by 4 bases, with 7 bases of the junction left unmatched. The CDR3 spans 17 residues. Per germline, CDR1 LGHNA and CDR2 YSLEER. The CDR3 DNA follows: TGCGCCAGCAGCCAAGACCCATCGACTAGCGGGAGTTACGAGCAGTACTTC. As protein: CASSQDPSTSGSYEQYF.